This is a list of T cell receptor beta chains from one sample in a study of identifying expanded T cells in peripheral blood. The data were produced by immunoSEQ multiplex PCR, yet TCRdb's version contains in-frame clones alone and is incomplete. This sample yields some 99,000 clones, of which 88% are seen a single time; about 7.7% belongs to the top ten. Sequenced material: blood. Receptors were obtained from a person between 18 and 75 years old in good health. Both conserved end residues are part of each CDR3. The D gene is left open where the match is weak. Some rows mark clone size as missing; the rest say once, few, many or name a class of expanded clone.

J gene: TRBJ2-5; D gene: -; clone size: -; V gene: TRBV29-1; CDR3 protein: CSVEIAGETQYF; CDR3 DNA: TGCAGCGTTGAAATAGCTGGAGAGACCCAGTACTTC
J gene: TRBJ2-7; D gene: TRBD1; clone size: -; V gene: TRBV19; CDR3 protein: CASSSLPGQGVHEQYF; CDR3 DNA: TGTGCCAGTAGTAGCCTCCCGGGACAGGGAGTACACGAGCAGTACTTC
J gene: TRBJ1-2; D gene: -; clone size: few; V gene: TRBV7-7; CDR3 protein: CASSLNRQGNGYTF; CDR3 DNA: TGTGCCAGCAGCTTAAATAGACAAGGGAATGGCTACACCTTC
J gene: TRBJ1-4; D gene: TRBD1; clone size: -; V gene: TRBV10-3; CDR3 protein: CAISETGGNEKLFF; CDR3 DNA: TGTGCCATCAGTGAGACAGGGGGGAATGAAAAACTGTTTTTT
J gene: TRBJ2-3; D gene: TRBD2; clone size: -; V gene: TRBV5-8; CDR3 protein: CASSLGLAVPDTQYF; CDR3 DNA: TGTGCCAGCAGCTTGGGTCTAGCGGTCCCAGATACGCAGTATTTT
J gene: TRBJ2-2; D gene: TRBD1; clone size: -; V gene: TRBV6-1; CDR3 protein: CASSETDVRGRGTGELFF; CDR3 DNA: TGTGCCAGCAGCGAAACGGACGTCAGGGGGCGTGGCACCGGGGAGCTGTTTTTT
J gene: TRBJ1-6; D gene: -; clone size: -; V gene: TRBV7-2; CDR3 protein: CASSLAFSTGNSPLHF; CDR3 DNA: TGTGCCAGCAGCTTAGCGTTCTCCACAGGGAATTCACCCCTCCACTTT
J gene: TRBJ2-1; D gene: TRBD2; clone size: -; V gene: TRBV7-3; CDR3 protein: CASSLGSSGGYNEQFF; CDR3 DNA: TGTGCCAGCAGCTTAGGCTCTAGCGGGGGATACAATGAGCAGTTCTTC
J gene: TRBJ1-5; D gene: -; clone size: -; V gene: TRBV6-5; CDR3 protein: CASTPRGDQPQHF; CDR3 DNA: TGTGCCAGCACCCCGAGAGGGGATCAGCCCCAGCATTTT
J gene: TRBJ2-3; D gene: -; clone size: -; V gene: TRBV2; CDR3 protein: CASSISGTRTDTQYF; CDR3 DNA: TGTGCCAGCAGTATTAGCGGCACCCGCACAGATACGCAGTATTTT
J gene: TRBJ2-2; D gene: -; clone size: -; V gene: TRBV7-9; CDR3 protein: CASKGQGSTGELFF; CDR3 DNA: TGTGCCAGCAAGGGGCAGGGTAGCACCGGGGAGCTGTTTTTT
J gene: TRBJ2-5; D gene: -; clone size: -; V gene: TRBV2; CDR3 protein: CASALVPETQYF; CDR3 DNA: TGTGCCAGCGCTTTGGTCCCAGAGACCCAGTACTTC
J gene: TRBJ2-3; D gene: TRBD2; clone size: -; V gene: TRBV4-2; CDR3 protein: CASSQELAGRSTDTQYF; CDR3 DNA: TGTGCCAGCAGCCAAGAGTTAGCGGGGCGTAGCACAGATACGCAGTATTTT
J gene: TRBJ2-1; D gene: -; clone size: -; V gene: TRBV7-7; CDR3 protein: CASSLADSQEQFF; CDR3 DNA: TGTGCCAGCAGCTTAGCTGACTCCCAGGAACAGTTCTTC
J gene: TRBJ1-2; D gene: -; clone size: -; V gene: TRBV25-1; CDR3 protein: CASSDMGRGGYTF; CDR3 DNA: TGTGCCAGCAGTGATATGGGCAGGGGAGGCTACACCTTC
J gene: TRBJ2-2; D gene: -; clone size: few; V gene: TRBV4-1; CDR3 protein: CASSQADTANTGELFF; CDR3 DNA: TGCGCCAGCAGCCAAGCGGACACCGCGAACACCGGGGAGCTGTTTTTT
J gene: TRBJ2-2; D gene: -; clone size: -; V gene: TRBV5-1; CDR3 protein: CASSLLTNTGELFF; CDR3 DNA: TGCGCCAGCAGCTTACTGACAAACACCGGGGAGCTGTTTTTT
J gene: TRBJ2-7; D gene: -; clone size: -; V gene: TRBV7-2; CDR3 protein: CASSFDSYEQYF; CDR3 DNA: TGTGCCAGCAGCTTTGACTCCTACGAGCAGTACTTC
J gene: TRBJ2-3; D gene: -; clone size: -; V gene: TRBV9; CDR3 protein: CASSVGGSNTDTQYF; CDR3 DNA: TGTGCCAGCAGCGTAGGTGGTAGCAACACAGATACGCAGTATTTT
J gene: TRBJ1-4; D gene: TRBD1; clone size: -; V gene: TRBV19; CDR3 protein: CASSSYPQGTNEKLFF; CDR3 DNA: TGTGCCAGTAGTTCTTATCCACAGGGGACGAATGAAAAACTGTTTTTT
J gene: TRBJ1-1; D gene: -; clone size: -; V gene: TRBV7-9; CDR3 protein: CASSDRPGAFF; CDR3 DNA: TGTGCCAGCAGCGATAGACCTGGGGCTTTCTTT
J gene: TRBJ2-1; D gene: TRBD2; clone size: -; V gene: TRBV7-9; CDR3 protein: CASTSAGGNNEQFF; CDR3 DNA: TGTGCCAGCACCTCAGCGGGAGGCAACAATGAGCAGTTCTTC
J gene: TRBJ2-2; D gene: -; clone size: once; V gene: TRBV23-1; CDR3 protein: CASSLTGYAGELFF; CDR3 DNA: TGCGCCAGCAGTCTAACAGGGTATGCCGGGGAGCTGTTTTTT
J gene: TRBJ2-7; D gene: TRBD2; clone size: -; V gene: TRBV5-3; CDR3 protein: CARSSPSGSSYEQYF; CDR3 DNA: TGTGCCAGAAGCTCCCCCAGCGGGAGCTCCTACGAGCAGTACTTC
J gene: TRBJ1-6; D gene: -; clone size: -; V gene: TRBV5-4; CDR3 protein: CASSFVTENSPLHF; CDR3 DNA: TGTGCCAGCAGCTTCGTGACTGAAAATTCACCCCTCCACTTT
J gene: TRBJ1-3; D gene: -; clone size: -; V gene: TRBV18; CDR3 protein: CASSPTETGNTIYF; CDR3 DNA: TGTGCCAGCTCACCTACAGAGACTGGAAACACCATATATTTT
J gene: TRBJ1-4; D gene: -; clone size: -; V gene: TRBV7-9; CDR3 protein: CASSLNPRRTTNEKLFF; CDR3 DNA: TGTGCCAGCAGCTTAAACCCGAGGCGAACAACTAATGAAAAACTGTTTTTT
J gene: TRBJ2-7; D gene: -; clone size: -; V gene: TRBV4-1; CDR3 protein: CASSQDTPASTFYPYEQYF; CDR3 DNA: TGCGCCAGCAGCCAAGATACTCCAGCATCAACTTTCTACCCCTACGAGCAGTACTTC
J gene: TRBJ2-7; D gene: TRBD1; clone size: -; V gene: TRBV7-8; CDR3 protein: CASSLVGTGGAVF; CDR3 DNA: TGTGCCAGCAGCTTAGTGGGGACAGGGGGCGCGGTTTTC
J gene: TRBJ2-1; D gene: TRBD2; clone size: -; V gene: TRBV5-4; CDR3 protein: CASSSRLAGGRDEQFF; CDR3 DNA: TGTGCCAGCAGCTCCAGACTAGCGGGGGGGCGGGATGAGCAGTTCTTC
J gene: TRBJ2-5; D gene: -; clone size: once; V gene: TRBV5-1; CDR3 protein: CASSLNTRVETQYF; CDR3 DNA: TGCGCCAGCAGCTTGAACACTAGAGTTGAGACCCAGTACTTC
J gene: TRBJ1-5; D gene: TRBD1; clone size: -; V gene: TRBV11-2; CDR3 protein: CASSIDRGQGQPQHF; CDR3 DNA: TGTGCCAGCAGCATAGACAGGGGGCAAGGACAGCCCCAGCATTTT
J gene: TRBJ1-1; D gene: -; clone size: -; V gene: TRBV18; CDR3 protein: CASSPTGGFEAFF; CDR3 DNA: TGTGCCAGCTCACCTACGGGTGGGTTTGAAGCTTTCTTT
J gene: TRBJ2-5; D gene: TRBD2; clone size: -; V gene: TRBV7-2; CDR3 protein: CASSLAGGGAGETQYF; CDR3 DNA: TGTGCCAGCAGCTTAGCAGGCGGGGGGGCAGGGGAGACCCAGTACTTC
J gene: TRBJ1-5; D gene: -; clone size: -; V gene: TRBV6-4; CDR3 protein: CASSVQSNQPQHF; CDR3 DNA: TGTGCCAGCAGTGTACAGAGCAATCAGCCCCAGCATTTT
J gene: TRBJ2-7; D gene: -; clone size: once; V gene: TRBV27; CDR3 protein: CASSPDPGHEQYF; CDR3 DNA: TGTGCCAGCAGCCCTGACCCAGGACACGAGCAGTACTTC
J gene: TRBJ2-3; D gene: -; clone size: -; V gene: TRBV4-2; CDR3 protein: CASSRGLGSTDTQYF; CDR3 DNA: TGTGCCAGCAGCCGCGGACTGGGGAGCACAGATACGCAGTATTTT
J gene: TRBJ2-7; D gene: -; clone size: -; V gene: TRBV20-1; CDR3 protein: CSAPRGYEQYF; CDR3 DNA: TGCAGTGCTCCCCGGGGTTACGAGCAGTACTTC
J gene: TRBJ2-7; D gene: -; clone size: -; V gene: TRBV5-4; CDR3 protein: CASSPILGSSYEQYF; CDR3 DNA: TGTGCCAGCAGCCCGATTTTGGGGAGCTCCTACGAGCAGTACTTC
J gene: TRBJ1-3; D gene: -; clone size: -; V gene: TRBV6-6; CDR3 protein: CASSYPQGEAGNTIYF; CDR3 DNA: TGTGCCAGCAGTTATCCCCAGGGAGAGGCTGGAAACACCATATATTTT
J gene: TRBJ2-2; D gene: TRBD1; clone size: -; V gene: TRBV6-6; CDR3 protein: CAIPLPGTVGTGELFF; CDR3 DNA: TGTGCCATCCCGCTCCCGGGGACAGTTGGGACCGGGGAGCTGTTTTTT
J gene: TRBJ2-7; D gene: -; clone size: -; V gene: TRBV20-1; CDR3 protein: CGALDRIEQYF; CDR3 DNA: TGCGGAGCTCTAGACAGAATCGAGCAGTACTTC
J gene: TRBJ2-2; D gene: -; clone size: -; V gene: TRBV27; CDR3 protein: CASSLTSPITGELFF; CDR3 DNA: TGTGCCAGCAGTTTAACGAGCCCGATCACCGGGGAGCTGTTTTTT
J gene: TRBJ2-7; D gene: TRBD1; clone size: -; V gene: TRBV19; CDR3 protein: CASRQTGGTYEQYF; CDR3 DNA: TGTGCCAGTAGGCAGACAGGGGGCACTTACGAGCAGTACTTC
J gene: TRBJ1-1; D gene: -; clone size: -; V gene: TRBV20-1; CDR3 protein: CSASPGTEAFF; CDR3 DNA: TGCAGTGCTAGCCCGGGCACTGAAGCTTTCTTT
J gene: TRBJ2-3; D gene: -; clone size: -; V gene: TRBV7-3; CDR3 protein: CASSSRLGGTDTQYF; CDR3 DNA: TGTGCCAGCAGCTCCCGATTGGGGGGCACAGATACGCAGTATTTT
J gene: TRBJ1-4; D gene: TRBD1; clone size: -; V gene: TRBV6-5; CDR3 protein: CASSYSPGQPNEKLFF; CDR3 DNA: TGTGCCAGCAGTTACTCGCCGGGACAGCCTAATGAAAAACTGTTTTTT
J gene: TRBJ2-5; D gene: -; clone size: -; V gene: TRBV7-3; CDR3 protein: CASSLLGESPQETQYF; CDR3 DNA: TGTGCCAGCAGTTTGTTGGGGGAATCCCCGCAAGAGACCCAGTACTTC
J gene: TRBJ2-5; D gene: -; clone size: -; V gene: TRBV7-7; CDR3 protein: CASSLSGLGYETQYF; CDR3 DNA: TGTGCCAGCAGCTTGTCAGGCCTTGGGTACGAGACCCAGTACTTC
J gene: TRBJ1-1; D gene: -; clone size: -; V gene: TRBV5-8; CDR3 protein: CASRFQGSLNTEAFF; CDR3 DNA: TGTGCCAGCAGATTTCAAGGCAGCTTGAACACTGAAGCTTTCTTT
J gene: TRBJ2-3; D gene: -; clone size: -; V gene: TRBV25-1; CDR3 protein: CASSQGTDTQYF; CDR3 DNA: TGTGCCAGCAGCCAGGGAACAGATACGCAGTATTTT
J gene: TRBJ1-5; D gene: -; clone size: -; V gene: TRBV7-9; CDR3 protein: CASSLAEGRESAQHF; CDR3 DNA: TGTGCCAGCAGCTTAGCTGAGGGCAGGGAAAGTGCCCAGCATTTT